This TCR beta chain was captured in a study of blood T cell repertoires in COVID-19. Looking at the study overall: The samples span acute and convalescent COVID-19 from the United States, Italy and Spain. T cells, B-cell-depleted T cells, or PBMCs supplied cDNA or gDNA.

Study members were between roughly 18 and 100 years old and lived in 20 to 25 US regions. The CDR3 consists of 17 residues. The germline CDR1 and CDR2 sequences are SGHTA and FQGNSA. J lost 3 bases, V lost 5 bases, and 16 bases had no gene match. Original processing methods: Estimated nucleated cell counts came from reference gene primer amplification. Data came from immunoSEQ multiplex PCR; TCRdb stores just in-frame clones and leaves some out. Clone size and V and J calls were adopted from that table, with D and trimming inferred from the DNA. This sample has about 200,000 clones; 86% occur once, and the top ten carry roughly 4.5%.

The TCR originated in a young woman who had been exposed to COVID-19. The specimen sequenced was PBMCs or T cells enriched from blood (not recorded which). The gene calls are TRBV7-2 and TRBJ2-7, with 7 bases fitting TRBD1. The CDR3 DNA sequence: TGTGCCAGCAGCCCATCAGTAGTGGGACAGATACTCTACGAGCAGTACTTC. It codes for CASSPSVVGQILYEQYF.